These 26 T cell receptor beta chains were sequenced from one sample in a study of cytomegalovirus exposure and HLA in healthy donors. 60 Vbeta and 13 Jbeta primers were used in PCR. Data came from immunoSEQ multiplex PCR; TCRdb stores just in-frame clones and leaves some out. The sample carries 60,000 to 90,000 clones, around two thirds recorded once. The sample was PBMCs. These receptors all stem from a woman aged 45-59 years in good health and CMV-seropositive.

This clone was recorded a few times. The chain joins TRBV19 to TRBJ2-1; TRBD2 aligns across 9 bases. Germline V gene data show CDR1 as LNHDA and CDR2 as SQIVND (reference sequence). J was trimmed by 5 bases and V by 2 bases; bases with no gene match: 10. This CDR3 has 17 amino acids. CDR3 amino acids: CASSISRGAGGNNEQFF. CDR3 bases: TGTGCCAGTAGTATAAGCCGAGGAGCGGGGGGAAACAATGAGCAGTTCTTC.

As for this clone: The same CDR3 can be traced to other DNA sequences in this sample. The rearrangement uses TRBV5-6 and TRBJ1-2; D is uncertain. Germline V lookup: CDR1 SGHDT, CDR2 YYEEEE. CDR3 length: 14 residues. Trimming took 3 bases from V and 4 from J, leaving 13 bases between them. In DNA, the CDR3 is TGTGCCAGCAGCTCCAACCAGAGGATCTATGGCTACACCTTC. Its protein product is CASSSNQRIYGYTF.

V and J are TRBV29-1 and TRBJ2-2; TRBD1 is a possible D gene (6 bases). The CDR3 length is 14 residues. V was pared by 6 bases and J by 3 bases, with 14 bases between. The germline V gene encodes CDR1 SQVTM and CDR2 ANQGSEA. This chain's CDR3 is CSVAQGLDTGELFF. The CDR3 coding sequence is TGCAGCGTGGCGCAGGGGTTGGACACCGGGGAGCTGTTTTTT.

This clone was detected only once. The V and J genes are TRBV30 and TRBJ1-2; TRBD1 aligns across 7 bases. The CDR3 is 12 amino acids. Per germline, CDR1 GTSNPN and CDR2 SVGIG (reference sequence). V trimming: 0 bases; J trimming: 6 bases; junction bases outside the gene matches: 1. In DNA form, the CDR3 reads TGTGCCTGGAGTGTAAGGGGGCATGGCTACACCTTC. Translated: CAWSVRGHGYTF.

The rearrangement joins TRBV6-5 to TRBJ2-5; a weak D match, TRBD1 (5 bases). V was cut by 6 bases and J by 4 bases, with 9 bases left in between. The CDR3 covers 12 residues. Per the germline V gene, CDR1 is MNHEY and CDR2 is SVGAGI. CDR3 sequence reads: CASRGPSETQYF. DNA for the CDR3: TGTGCCAGCAGGGGGCCTTCAGAGACCCAGTACTTC.

The V and J genes are TRBV9 and TRBJ1-6; D might be TRBD1 (5 bases). The V gene's germline CDR1 is SGDLS and CDR2 YYNGEE. This CDR3 has 14 amino acids. V dropped 0 bases and J dropped 10 bases, with 11 bases sitting between them. The CDR3 here is CASSVESGESPLHF. In nucleotides, the CDR3 is TGTGCCAGCAGCGTAGAATCGGGGGAATCACCCCTCCACTTT.

V is TRBV5-1 and J is TRBJ2-1, with 11 bases fitting TRBD2. The CDR3 is made up of 17 amino acids. Germline V gene sequence: CDR1 SGHRS, CDR2 YFSETQ. Trimming at V came to 4 bases and at J to 2 bases, leaving 8 bases not matched to a gene. DNA for the CDR3: TGCGCCAGCAGCGGAACCGGGACTAGCGGAACCTACAATGAGCAGTTCTTC. The encoded protein is CASSGTGTSGTYNEQFF.

The chain has TRBV11-3 and TRBJ2-1; 10 nucleotides match TRBD2. The CDR3 totals 16 residues. J was trimmed by 7 bases and V by 4 bases; bases with no gene match: 10. Germline V gene sequence: CDR1 SGHNT, CDR2 YENEEA. The CDR3 reads CASSSDSGRSKNEQFF. The CDR3 DNA reads TGTGCCAGCAGCTCAGATAGCGGGAGGTCGAAGAATGAGCAGTTCTTC.

This chain uses TRBV10-3 with TRBJ1-3; 8 bases are a match to TRBD1. Trimming at V came to 0 bases and at J to 0 bases, leaving 4 bases not matched to a gene. Germline CDR1 and CDR2: ENHRY and SYGVKD. This CDR3 contains 17 residues. CDR3 DNA: TGTGCCATCAGTGAGTCGGACAGGGCAACCTCTGGAAACACCATATATTTT. It specifies CAISESDRATSGNTIYF.

This clone was counted only a few times. The chain carries TRBV5-5 and TRBJ2-1; no definite D call. Germline values: CDR1 SGHKS, CDR2 YYEKEE (reference sequence). CDR3 size: 13 residues. V was cut by 4 bases and J by 8 bases, with 13 bases left in between. The CDR3 is CASSPVPVYEQFF. The CDR3 coding sequence is TGTGCCAGCAGCCCCGTCCCGGTCTATGAGCAGTTCTTC.

The V gene is TRBV4-3, the J gene TRBJ1-3; TRBD1 might be the D (6 bases). Trimming left V 4 bases short and J 0 bases short, with 13 bases between. The CDR3 totals 16 residues. Germline lookup yields CDR1 LGHNA and CDR2 YSLEER. CDR3 amino acids: CASSRGQPDSGNTIYF. The CDR3 DNA reads as TGCGCCAGCAGCCGCGGACAGCCAGACTCTGGAAACACCATATATTTT.

The V call is TRBV19, the J call TRBJ2-3; TRBD2 agrees at 12 bases. This CDR3 spans 15 amino acids. V gave up 5 bases and J gave up 2 bases; unmatched junction bases: 2. Looked up from germline, CDR1 is LNHDA and CDR2 is SQIVND (reference sequence). CDR3 in DNA: TGTGCCAGTAGTGGGACTAGCGGGTCCACAGATACGCAGTATTTT. Its translation is CASSGTSGSTDTQYF.

V usage is TRBV29-1 and J usage is TRBJ1-1; D might be TRBD1 (5 bases). Deletions cut 6 bases from V and 10 bases from J, with 24 bases between. This CDR3 is 14 amino acids long. In germline, CDR1 is SQVTM, CDR2 ANQGSEA. The chain's CDR3 is CSVQDSQGQPLAFF. CDR3 nucleotide sequence: TGCAGCGTCCAGGATTCTCAGGGTCAACCGTTAGCTTTCTTT. The full variable domain, rest sourced from reference TRBV29-1 and TRBJ1-1, is SAVISQKPSRDICQRGTSLTIQCQVDSQVTMMFWYRQQPGQSLTLIATANQGSEATYESGFVIDKFPISRPNLTFSTLTVSNMSPEDSSIYLCSVQDSQGQPLAFFGQGTRLTVV.

This clone was picked up one time. The sample contains more than one DNA sequence encoding this CDR3. The chain joins TRBV4-2 to TRBJ2-1; weak D call: TRBD1 (6 bases). Germline loops: CDR1 LGHNA, CDR2 YNFKEQ. This CDR3 contains 15 residues. V shed 1 base and J shed 2 bases, with 9 bases lying between them. CDR3 loop: CASSQGQGPYNEQFF. In DNA, the CDR3 is TGTGCCAGCAGCCAAGGCCAGGGGCCCTACAATGAGCAGTTCTTC.

The rearrangement joins TRBV9 to TRBJ2-7, with TRBD1 matching over 7 bases. V shed 3 bases, J shed 6 bases, and the junction held 6 bases outside the gene matches. The CDR3 covers 13 residues. Germline V gives CDR1 SGDLS, CDR2 YYNGEE. CDR3 protein: CASSGTGVGEQYF. Here the CDR3 DNA reads TGTGCCAGCAGCGGTACAGGGGTGGGCGAGCAGTACTTC.

V is TRBV4-1 and J is TRBJ2-7; the match to TRBD1 covers 9 bases. Trimming took 4 bases from V and 6 from J; bases not matched to a gene: 4. This CDR3 is 13 amino acids long. In germline, CDR1 is MGHRA, CDR2 YSYEKL. The CDR3 loop is CASSRGQGSEQYF. The CDR3, as DNA: TGCGCCAGCAGCCGCGGACAGGGGAGCGAGCAGTACTTC.

The chain couples TRBV5-1 to TRBJ2-1; maybe TRBD1 (5 bases). From germline, CDR1 is SGHRS and CDR2 YFSETQ. The CDR3 runs 15 residues. The V and J ends lost 0 bases and 7 bases respectively, with 14 bases between them. CDR3 region: CASSLAAGLLNEQFF. The CDR3 bases are TGCGCCAGCAGCTTGGCCGCAGGGTTGTTAAATGAGCAGTTCTTC.

The rearrangement joins TRBV28 to TRBJ2-7, with D tentatively TRBD1 (5 bases). CDR3 size: 13 residues. Germline loops: CDR1 MDHEN, CDR2 SYDVKM. Trimming stripped 2 bases from V and 3 bases from J, with 8 bases between. The CDR3 bases are TGTGCCAGCAGTTTACCAGGGTTCTACGAGCAGTACTTC. Encoded protein: CASSLPGFYEQYF. Based on the CDR3 plus reference TRBV28 and TRBJ2-7, the full variable domain is DVKVTQSSRYLVKRTGEKVFLECVQDMDHENMFWYRQDPGLGLRLIYFSYDVKMKEKGDIPEGYSVSREKKERFSLILESASTNQTSMYLCASSLPGFYEQYFGPGTRLTVT.

In its sample, this clone was seen a few times. J is TRBJ2-4 and V is TRBV19; possible D gene TRBD1, 5 bases. Germline CDR1 reads LNHDA; CDR2 reads SQIVND (reference sequence). V was cut by 2 bases and J by 3 bases, with 14 bases left in between. The CDR3 extends over 16 amino acids. CDR3 nucleotides: TGTGCCAGTAGTATAATGGTTGGGGCGGACAAAAACATTCAGTACTTC. Translating gives CASSIMVGADKNIQYF.

V gene TRBV27 combines with J gene TRBJ1-2; a possible D gene is TRBD1 (6 bases). The CDR3 is 14 amino acids. Germline V lookup: CDR1 MNHEY, CDR2 SMNVEV (reference sequence). V dropped 5 bases and J dropped 6 bases, with 16 bases sitting between them. This chain's CDR3 is CASSRSGGRHGYTF. CDR3 coding DNA: TGTGCCAGCAGTCGGAGTGGGGGCCGGCATGGCTACACCTTC.

This chain connects TRBV7-2 to TRBJ2-7; TRBD1 might be the D (6 bases). Looked up from germline, CDR1 is SGHTA and CDR2 is FQGNSA. Trimming stripped 5 bases from V and 1 base from J, with 12 bases between. The CDR3 spans 14 residues. CDR3 residues: CASSLGTLSYEQYF. Here the CDR3 DNA reads TGTGCCAGCAGCCTCGGGACACTTTCCTACGAGCAGTACTTC.

The chain employs TRBV4-3 and TRBJ2-7; 7 bases align to TRBD1. Germline V gene lookup returns CDR1 LGHNA and CDR2 YSLEER. After removal of 6 bases from V and 0 bases from J, the junction contained 11 bases not matched to a gene. The CDR3 runs 16 residues. The CDR3 DNA reads as TGCGCCAGCAGACCGACCCGGACAGGTAGCTCCTACGAGCAGTACTTC. This gives the protein CASRPTRTGSSYEQYF.

V gene TRBV19 combines with J gene TRBJ2-7, with D perhaps TRBD2 (6 bases). V was cut by 8 bases and J by 2 bases, with 16 bases left in between. Germline CDR1 LNHDA, CDR2 SQIVND (reference sequence). The CDR3 contains 14 residues. The CDR3 nucleotides are TGTGCCAGTGCCTCGGGACTTTTCACCTACGAGCAGTACTTC. It is translated as CASASGLFTYEQYF.

This clone appeared many times. The chain uses TRBV6-6 and TRBJ1-6, with D uncertain. CDR3 length: 11 residues. Trimming removed 5 bases at V and 7 bases at J, with 3 bases between. From germline, CDR1 is MNHNY and CDR2 SVGAGI (reference sequence). CDR3 loop: CASSQNSPLHF. The CDR3 bases are TGTGCCAGCAGTCAGAATTCACCCCTCCACTTT.

The rearrangement joins TRBV7-3 to TRBJ2-2, with 10 bases that match TRBD1. The CDR3 totals 15 residues. With V trimmed by 8 bases and J by 6 bases, 9 bases remained unmatched. Germline-derived CDR1 and CDR2 are SGHTA and FQGTGA. Here the CDR3 reads CASGPRQGASGELFF. The DNA for the CDR3 is TGTGCCAGCGGTCCGAGACAGGGGGCTTCCGGGGAGCTGTTTTTT. Variable domain in full (rest from reference TRBV7-3 and TRBJ2-2): GAGVSQTPSNKVTEKGKYVELRCDPISGHTALYWYRQSLGQGPEFLIYFQGTGAADDSGLPNDRFFAVRPEGSVSTLKIQRTERGDSAVYLCASGPRQGASGELFFGEGSRLTVL.

V is TRBV11-1 and J is TRBJ1-1; 8 bases line up with TRBD1. Looked up from germline, CDR1 is SGHAT and CDR2 is FQDESV (reference sequence). The CDR3 has 14 residues. The V gene end was trimmed by 5 bases and the J gene end by 4 bases; junction bases not matched to a gene: 6. The CDR3 spells CASSPDRGVTEAFF. In DNA form, the CDR3 reads TGTGCCAGCAGCCCAGACAGGGGCGTCACTGAAGCTTTCTTT.